What follows is one TCR beta chain and its context. What it binds is not known. PCR involved 60 Vbeta and 13 Jbeta primers. The assay was immunoSEQ multiplex PCR, and TCRdb's table has in-frame clones only and misses some. The sample consists of some 130,000 clones, 70% to 85% of them appearing once. The sample originates from a study of cytomegalovirus exposure and HLA in healthy donors. About the study: Unique TCRs from HLA-typed donors, 65 million to 85 million of them, were held in an early data release.

CDR1 is MNHNY and CDR2 is SVGAGI in the germline V gene (reference sequence). The CDR3 totals 13 residues. V gave up 5 bases and J gave up 5 bases, with 10 bases separating them. Study observations and caveats: Donor immune exposure was known only as CMV serostatus. Accounts indicate the classifier identified cytomegalovirus status with strong specificity and sensitivity.

The sequence came from a woman in her 50s in good health and CMV-seropositive. The gene calls are TRBV6-6 and TRBJ1-5; D is unclear. What was sequenced was PBMCs. CDR3 bases: TGTGCCAGCAGTCCCACAGAACATCAGCCCCAGCATTTT. Encoded protein: CASSPTEHQPQHF.